The sequence of this T cell receptor beta chain was determined in a study of blood T cell repertoires in COVID-19. Looking at the study overall: Samples representing acute and convalescent COVID-19 were sourced from the United States, Italy and Spain. Sample material is recorded as cDNA or gDNA derived from T cells, B-cell-depleted T cells, or PBMCs.

The CDR3 spans 13 residues. Germline lookup yields CDR1 LNHNV and CDR2 YYDKDF (reference sequence). V shed 6 bases and J shed 7 bases, with 12 bases lying between them. Clones were read by immunoSEQ multiplex PCR, and TCRdb kept only the in-frame ones, dropping some. In the table there are 150,000 to 180,000 clones, around 85% of which are singletons. The chain joins TRBV15 to TRBJ1-4, with a possible D match to TRBD1 (6 bases). This sequence originates from an older woman with acute or convalescent COVID-19. Specimen: peripheral blood. The CDR3 nucleotides read TGTGCCACCAGTCCGACAGGTGGTGAAAAACTGTTTTTT. Translating it yields CATSPTGGEKLFF.